The 21 T cell receptor beta chains below all came from one sample that was sequenced in a study of T-cell reconstitution after alpha-beta-depleted transplantation in children. Unique molecular identifiers tagged the TCRbeta library. MiXCR was run by TCRdb on the PCR reads, yielding one entry per CDR3 protein. The sample holds under 450,000 distinct CDR3 sequences, around 15% seen once. The sequencing used PBMCs, mostly from graft donor cells, collected 360 days after TCRalphabeta/CD19-depleted stem cell transplant. The receptor source for this set is a boy less than two years old who had a stem cell transplant for Wiskott-Aldrich syndrome, so the T cells may come from the graft donor.

The chain has TRBV20-1 and TRBJ2-7; a weak D match, TRBD2 (6 bases). V gave up 3 bases and J gave up 9 bases, with 15 bases separating them. Germline CDR1 reads DFQATT; CDR2 reads SNEGSKA (reference sequence). The CDR3 runs 12 residues. The CDR3 protein is CSASRRGLGQYF. Written as DNA, the CDR3 is TGCAGTGCTAGTCGGCGGGGATTAGGGCAGTACTTC.

This clonotype was seen at least ten times. The chain recombines TRBV10-3 with TRBJ2-1, with D possibly being TRBD1 (6 bases). Germline V gene data show CDR1 as ENHRY and CDR2 as SYGVKD. Trimming cost V 6 bases and J 1 base, with 16 bases left between them. The CDR3 has 16 amino acids. The CDR3 protein is CAISELGGWSYNEQFF. The DNA of the CDR3 is TGTGCCATCAGCGAGCTAGGGGGTTGGTCCTACAATGAGCAGTTCTTC.

The chain is built from TRBV18 and TRBJ2-7; D is unresolved. V was trimmed by 4 bases and J by 3 bases, leaving 13 bases between them. Germline V gives CDR1 KGHSH, CDR2 LQKENI. CDR3 size: 14 residues. This chain's CDR3 is CASSRGNLGYEQYF. CDR3 in DNA: TGTGCCAGCTCACGAGGTAACCTCGGCTACGAGCAGTACTTC. The full variable domain, in which reference TRBV18 and TRBJ2-7 provide the parts outside the CDR3, is NAGVMQNPRHLVRRRGQEARLRCSPMKGHSHVYWYRQLPEEGLKFMVYLQKENIIDESGMPKERFSAEFPKEGPSILRIQQVVRGDSAAYFCASSRGNLGYEQYFGPGTRLTVT.

This clonotype has only a few counts. This chain connects TRBV27 to TRBJ2-1, with a possible D match to TRBD2 (7 bases). The germline V gene has CDR1 MNHEY and CDR2 SMNVEV (reference sequence). V was shortened by 1 base and J by 2 bases, with 12 bases between the two germline ends. The CDR3 has 16 residues. The CDR3 DNA reads as TGTGCCAGCAGTTTATGGGGGGGCCCAACCTACAATGAGCAGTTCTTC. This codes for CASSLWGGPTYNEQFF.

This rearrangement joins TRBV7-9 to TRBJ2-1; TRBD2 agrees at 7 bases. V lost 4 bases, J lost 5 bases, and 8 bases stayed unmatched. The CDR3 spans 15 residues. Looked up from germline, CDR1 is SEHNR and CDR2 is FQNEAQ (reference sequence). The CDR3, as DNA: TGTGCCAGCAGCTCGACAACTAGCGCCCACAATGAGCAGTTCTTC. This encodes CASSSTTSAHNEQFF.

This sequence joins TRBV7-6 and TRBJ2-6; D is unresolved. Trimming took off 3 bases at V and 0 bases at J, with 9 bases between the two ends. This CDR3 spans 16 amino acids. From germline, CDR1 is SGHVS and CDR2 FNYEAQ. CDR3 protein: CASSFQTTSGANVLTF. The CDR3 nucleotides are TGTGCCAGCAGCTTTCAAACCACCTCTGGGGCCAACGTCCTGACTTTC.

The chain couples TRBV12-3 or TRBV12-4 to TRBJ2-5; D perhaps matches TRBD2 (5 bases). The CDR3 is made up of 14 amino acids. The ends were cut back, 2 bases at V and 4 bases at J, with 11 bases in the middle. The CDR3 loop is CASSLIPGRETQYF. CDR3 bases: TGTGCCAGCAGTTTAATCCCGGGGAGAGAGACCCAGTACTTC.

V usage is TRBV3-1 and J usage is TRBJ2-7; 10 nucleotides line up with TRBD2. CDR3 length equals 17 residues. J gave up 4 bases and V 4 bases, and 13 bases lay outside the gene matches. Germline CDR1 LGHDT, CDR2 YNNKEL (reference sequence). CDR3 bases: TGTGCCAGCAGCCCGTATCCTAGCGGGAGATTAGGTTACGAGCAGTACTTC. Amino acid sequence: CASSPYPSGRLGYEQYF.

This clonotype was detected only a few times. The chain employs TRBV7-6 and TRBJ2-2, with a possible D match to TRBD2 (5 bases). The CDR3 sequence is 16 residues long. The ends were cut back, 1 base at V and 1 base at J, with 10 bases in the middle. Per the germline V gene, CDR1 is SGHVS and CDR2 is FNYEAQ. CDR3 bases: TGTGCCAGCAGCTTAGGGAGGACGGTGAACACCGGGGAGCTGTTTTTT. The encoded protein is CASSLGRTVNTGELFF.

The rearrangement uses TRBV20-1 and TRBJ2-1; 7 bases agree with TRBD2. V was clipped by 7 bases and J by 4 bases; unmatched bases: 7. The germline V gene has CDR1 DFQATT and CDR2 SNEGSKA (reference sequence). The CDR3 runs 13 residues. CDR3 coding DNA: TGCAGTGGGGCGGGTAGCGGGTACAATGAGCAGTTCTTC. This translates into CSGAGSGYNEQFF.

This rearrangement joins TRBV18 to TRBJ2-7; the match to TRBD1 covers 7 bases. Germline CDR1 is KGHSH and CDR2 is LQKENI. The CDR3 length is 14 residues. With 3 bases clipped from V and 11 bases from J, the junction kept 13 bases outside the gene matches. The CDR3 nucleotides are TGTGCCAGCTCACCCAAAATATTCGGGACAGCTAAGTACTTC. This gives the protein CASSPKIFGTAKYF.

There are a few counts of this clonotype. V gene TRBV7-9 combines with J gene TRBJ2-5; 8 bases are shared with TRBD1. The CDR3 spans 15 residues. Per germline, CDR1 SEHNR and CDR2 FQNEAQ (reference sequence). V was clipped by 1 base and J by 3 bases; unmatched bases: 4. The CDR3 loop is CASSLGETGEETQYF. The CDR3 DNA follows: TGTGCCAGCAGCTTAGGGGAGACAGGGGAAGAGACCCAGTACTTC.

The rearrangement uses TRBV19 and TRBJ1-1; TRBD1 agrees at 9 bases. CDR1 and CDR2 from the germline V gene are LNHDA and SQIVND (reference sequence). CDR3 size: 13 residues. V shed 6 bases and J 5 bases; nucleotides not matched to a gene: 4. This chain's CDR3 is CASRGQGRTEAFF. Written as DNA, the CDR3 is TGTGCCAGTAGGGGACAGGGAAGAACTGAAGCTTTCTTT.

This clonotype was found a few times. The chain links TRBV6-5 to TRBJ1-1; perhaps TRBD1 as D (5 bases). Germline V gives CDR1 MNHEY, CDR2 SVGAGI. The germline V and J ends were trimmed by 6 bases and 0 bases, with 8 bases remaining between them. This CDR3 spans 13 amino acids. The CDR3 loop is CASRGGLNTEAFF. For the CDR3, the DNA is TGTGCCAGCAGGGGGGGATTGAACACTGAAGCTTTCTTT.

This clonotype occurred a few times. CDR3 nucleotides: TGTGCCAGCAGTGGGGGGCCTGGGACAGGGGGGCCCTACGAGCAGTACTTC. Protein: CASSGGPGTGGPYEQYF. The chain has TRBV25-1 and TRBJ2-7; 11 bases match TRBD1. Germline V gene sequence: CDR1 MGHDK, CDR2 SYGVNS. The CDR3 runs to 17 residues. V lost 4 bases to trimming and J lost 2 bases; unmatched junction nucleotides: 10.

This clonotype was observed a few times. The CDR3 coding sequence is TGTGCCAGCAGTTACCTCCCAGGGGGGAGCTCCTACAATGAGCAGTTCTTC. This translates into CASSYLPGGSSYNEQFF. The V gene is TRBV6-5, the J gene TRBJ2-1, with D possibly matching TRBD1 (7 bases). Germline lookup yields CDR1 MNHEY and CDR2 SVGAGI. This CDR3 contains 17 residues. V dropped 2 bases and J dropped 0 bases, with 14 bases sitting between them.

The chain joins TRBV28 to TRBJ2-7; unclear D gene. Germline V gene data show CDR1 as MDHEN and CDR2 as SYDVKM. CDR3 size: 12 residues. Deletions cut 6 bases from V and 5 bases from J, with 11 bases between. The CDR3 loop is CASSPPRHEQYF. The CDR3 DNA reads TGTGCCAGCAGCCCCCCCCGGCACGAGCAGTACTTC.

The chain has TRBV2 and TRBJ2-7; D could derive from TRBD1 or TRBD2 (6 bases each). V lost 7 bases, J lost 6 bases, and 13 bases lay in between. CDR3 length: 12 amino acids. Germline values: CDR1 SNHLY, CDR2 FYNNEI. CDR3 sequence reads: CASTRGLVEQYF. The CDR3 DNA is TGTGCCAGCACTCGGGGGCTGGTCGAGCAGTACTTC.

This chain uses TRBV27 with TRBJ2-2, with 10 bases lining up with TRBD2. The CDR3 has 14 residues. Germline CDR1 MNHEY, CDR2 SMNVEV (reference sequence). V gave up 7 bases and J gave up 7 bases; unmatched junction bases: 6. In DNA, the CDR3 is TGTGCCAGCACAGCGGGGGGGTACGTCGGGGAGCTGTTTTTT. Protein: CASTAGGYVGELFF.

The CDR3, as DNA: TGTGCCAGCAGCTTAAGCGTCCACGAGCAGTACTTC. Its protein product is CASSLSVHEQYF. The chain is built from TRBV7-9 and TRBJ2-7; the D is unclear. CDR3 length equals 12 residues. The V and J ends lost 2 bases and 5 bases respectively, with 7 bases between them. Per the germline V gene, CDR1 is SEHNR and CDR2 is FQNEAQ (reference sequence). The entire variable domain, with the rest obtained from reference TRBV7-9 and TRBJ2-7, is as follows: DTGVSQNPRHKITKRGQNVTFRCDPISEHNRLYWYRQTLGQGPEFLTYFQNEAQLEKSRLLSDRFSAERPKGSFSTLEIQRTEQGDSAMYLCASSLSVHEQYFGPGTRLTVT.

This clonotype was found many times. This chain uses TRBV6-2 or TRBV6-3 with TRBJ1-1; no clear D. The germline CDR1 and CDR2 sequences are MNHEY and SVGEGT. This CDR3 contains 13 residues. The V end lost 2 bases, the J end lost 3 bases, and 7 bases lay between the germline ends. DNA for the CDR3: TGTGCCAGCAGTTACCTTCCAGACACTGAAGCTTTCTTT. This codes for CASSYLPDTEAFF.